Shown below are 4 T cell receptor beta chains from a single sample sequenced in a study of blood T cell repertoires in COVID-19. The protocol was immunoSEQ multiplex PCR, while the TCRdb copy is restricted to in-frame clones and leaves out a portion. The table shows about 200,000 clones, with about nine tenths occurring only once. Sequenced material: peripheral blood. The receptors here all came from a man aged 50 to 59 with acute or convalescent COVID-19.

This clone has a single count. The genes are TRBV4-1 and TRBJ1-5; 11 bases fit TRBD1. The length of the CDR3 is 15 residues. J lost 2 bases, V lost 5 bases, and 2 bases had no gene match. Germline V gene sequence: CDR1 MGHRA, CDR2 YSYEKL. CDR3 loop: CASSWTGGGNQPQHF. The CDR3 DNA reads TGCGCCAGCAGCTGGACAGGGGGCGGCAATCAGCCCCAGCATTTT.

This chain joins TRBV27 and TRBJ2-3; 8 bases match TRBD2. The CDR3 loop spans 14 amino acids. The V segment lost 11 bases and the J segment 6 bases; nucleotides outside the gene matches: 13. Germline V gives CDR1 MNHEY, CDR2 SMNVEV (reference sequence). CDR3: CASGKAGARDTQYF. CDR3 coding DNA: TGTGCCTCTGGGAAAGCGGGGGCCCGGGATACGCAGTATTTT.

The rearrangement joins TRBV11-1 to TRBJ1-6; D call uncertain. With 0 bases removed from V and 12 bases from J, the gap between germline ends came to 9 bases. CDR1 and CDR2 (germline): SGHAT, FQDESV (reference sequence). The CDR3 consists of 13 residues. The CDR3 DNA is TGTGCCAGCAGCTTAGCTGCAGAGGGACCCCTCCACTTT. Its protein product is CASSLAAEGPLHF.

This clone occurred once. One end of the junction is discordant with germline, which a read error may explain. This sequence joins TRBV18 and TRBJ2-1; tentatively, D is TRBD2 (5 bases). Germline CDR1 reads KGHSH; CDR2 reads LQKENI. The CDR3 has 13 amino acids. The chain's CDR3 is CASSPRTDNEQFF. In DNA form, the CDR3 reads TGTGCCAGCTCCCCACGGACTGACAATGAGCAGTTCTTC.